This TCR beta chain was found in a study of tumor-infiltrating lymphocytes in primary liver carcinoma. Worth noting for this clonotype: At one end, the junction sequence differs from germline, possibly due to a read error.

It was from about 20-30 mg of unsorted bulk tissue that RNA and DNA were co-extracted. Germline V gene lookup returns CDR1 SGHAT and CDR2 FQNNGV. This CDR3 is 14 amino acids long. Synthesis of TCR beta cDNA was carried out from 500 ng total RNA with a constant-region primer. Libraries covering TCR beta were generated through three nested multiplex PCR rounds (using a slightly modified ARM-PCR). Use of TRBV1-TRBV30 forward primers with a C-beta reverse primer characterized the first two PCR rounds, which lasted around 10 cycles each. TCRdb passed the multiplex PCR reads through MiXCR, listing each CDR3 protein once. The repertoire holds tens of thousands of distinct CDR3 sequences, with less than 75% as singletons.

The TCR originated in a woman aged 25 to 39 with primary liver carcinoma and hepatitis B virus infection. The chain joins TRBV11-2 to TRBJ2-5; weak D call: TRBD1 (6 bases). Sequences were obtained from liver tumor tissue from sampling region 3. Noted subset: tumor region T3, left-lateral pole. CDR3 sequence reads: CASSLRGSHEIQYF. CDR3 nucleotides: TGTGCCAGCAGTTTGAGGGGGAGCCATGAGATCCAGTACTTC.